Below, 16 T cell receptor beta chains from the same sample are listed, as sequenced in a study of Ad26.COV2.S vaccination and SARS-CoV-2 variants. Treatment defined: some 20 received Ad26.COV2.S at low or high dose, single or two shots; five or six received placebo; per-sample allocation not given. Each sample was drawn 63 days after the first injection (of vaccine or placebo). Clones were sequenced by immunoSEQ multiplex PCR, and TCRdb holds only the in-frame ones, with some missing. This sample has fewer than 500,000 clones, with 89% found just once. Material: peripheral blood, obtained in a trial of Ad26.COV2.S vaccine versus placebo. Source of these receptors: a person aged 18-65 years who received the Ad26.COV2.S COVID-19 vaccine or a placebo.

V is TRBV5-6 and J is TRBJ2-2, with a weak D call TRBD1 (6 bases). The germline CDR1 and CDR2 sequences are SGHDT and YYEEEE. The CDR3 is 15 residues long. Trimming stripped 6 bases from V and 4 bases from J, with 16 bases between. The CDR3 nucleotides read TGTGCCAGCATACTTCAAGGCAGGGGCACCGGGGAGCTGTTTTTT. The encoded protein is CASILQGRGTGELFF.

This chain joins TRBV9 and TRBJ2-7; TRBD1 agrees at 10 bases. The CDR3 length is 16 residues. CDR1 is SGDLS and CDR2 is YYNGEE in the germline V gene. With 4 bases clipped from V and 4 bases from J, the junction kept 11 bases outside the gene matches. As DNA, the CDR3 is TGTGCCAGCAGCCCGAGAGGGACAGGGGCAGTATACGAGCAGTACTTC. Amino acids: CASSPRGTGAVYEQYF.

The chain combines TRBV5-4 with TRBJ1-1; D is ambiguous. Germline values: CDR1 SGHNT, CDR2 YYREEE (reference sequence). The CDR3 contains 14 residues. Trimming left V 0 bases short and J 1 base short, with 7 bases between. The DNA for the CDR3 is TGTGCCAGCAGCTTGGTCGGACGGAACACTGAAGCTTTCTTT. This sequence encodes CASSLVGRNTEAFF.

CDR3 in amino acids: CASSLAPTTRNEQFF. In DNA, the CDR3 is TGCGCCAGCAGCTTGGCCCCCACGACCCGCAATGAGCAGTTCTTC. The chain employs TRBV5-1 and TRBJ2-1; D is unresolved. Trimming removed 0 bases from V and 6 bases from J, with 13 bases in between. The CDR3 runs to 15 residues. Germline lookup yields CDR1 SGHRS and CDR2 YFSETQ.

This chain uses TRBV5-4 with TRBJ1-2; 7 nucleotides match TRBD1. CDR3 length: 14 residues. J lost 2 bases, V lost 5 bases, and 6 bases had no gene match. From germline, CDR1 is SGHNT and CDR2 YYREEE (reference sequence). The CDR3 nucleotides read TGTGCCAGCAGTTTTGGGACAGCCAACTATGGCTACACCTTC. Amino acids: CASSFGTANYGYTF.

The V gene is TRBV18, the J gene TRBJ1-1; the D gene is possibly TRBD1 (5 bases). V was trimmed by 10 bases and J by 2 bases, leaving 14 bases between them. Germline lookup yields CDR1 KGHSH and CDR2 LQKENI. The CDR3 is 13 amino acids. DNA for the CDR3: TGTGCCACTTCCGGGACTAAAAACACTGAAGCTTTCTTT. Translating it yields CATSGTKNTEAFF.

The chain recombines TRBV18 with TRBJ2-7, with a possible D match to TRBD1 (5 bases). Germline V CDR1 and CDR2: KGHSH, LQKENI. Trimming left V 6 bases short and J 3 bases short, with 18 bases between. This CDR3 comprises 15 residues. This CDR3 reads CASSPGQAGLYEQYV. The CDR3 DNA reads TGTGCCAGCTCTCCAGGGCAGGCCGGCCTCTACGAGCAGTACGTC.

The chain carries TRBV10-3 and TRBJ1-6, with no clear D. The CDR3 spans 17 residues. CDR1 is ENHRY, CDR2 SYGVKD, per germline. The V and J ends lost 3 bases and 7 bases respectively, with 19 bases between them. CDR3 in amino acids: CAISELFPSLGNSPLHF. CDR3 nucleotide sequence: TGTGCCATCAGTGAACTCTTTCCCAGCCTAGGGAATTCACCCCTCCACTTT.

This clone was seen once. The chain combines TRBV4-2 with TRBJ1-3; 9 bases line up with TRBD1. The length of the CDR3 is 16 residues. Germline lookup yields CDR1 LGHNA and CDR2 YNFKEQ. J lost 1 base, V lost 4 bases, and 5 bases had no gene match. DNA of the CDR3: TGTGCCAGCAGCCTGACAGGGGGTAAATCTGGAAACACCATATATTTT. Its protein is CASSLTGGKSGNTIYF.

This clone turned up a few times. The chain has TRBV18 and TRBJ1-5; D perhaps matches TRBD1 (5 bases). V lost 3 bases to trimming and J lost 6 bases, with 18 bases between them. The V gene's germline CDR1 is KGHSH and CDR2 LQKENI. CDR3 length: 16 residues. CDR3 DNA sequence: TGTGCCAGCTCACCCCTGGGCCAGGGCCAGGGTCAGCCCCAGCATTTT. Amino acids: CASSPLGQGQGQPQHF. The entire variable domain, with the rest obtained from reference TRBV18 and TRBJ1-5, is as follows: NAGVMQNPRHLVRRRGQEARLRCSPMKGHSHVYWYRQLPEEGLKFMVYLQKENIIDESGMPKERFSAEFPKEGPSILRIQQVVRGDSAAYFCASSPLGQGQGQPQHFGDGTRLSIL.

This chain uses TRBV6-4 with TRBJ2-1; D perhaps matches TRBD1 (5 bases). The CDR3 runs 13 residues. The V end was cut by 4 bases, the J end by 7 bases, with 11 bases between. Per germline, CDR1 MRHNA and CDR2 SNTAGT. This CDR3 is CASSVFRGNEQFF. The DNA of the CDR3 is TGTGCCAGCAGTGTTTTTAGGGGAAATGAGCAGTTCTTC.

V and J are TRBV5-4 and TRBJ2-6, with 9 positions matching TRBD1. CDR3 length: 18 residues. Germline CDR1 is SGHNT and CDR2 is YYREEE (reference sequence). Germline trimming cut 0 bases from V and 0 bases from J; bases unmatched to any gene: 4. As DNA, the CDR3 is TGTGCCAGCAGCTTGGGTGGGACAGGGATCTCTGGGGCCAACGTCCTGACTTTC. Amino acids: CASSLGGTGISGANVLTF.

The rearrangement links TRBV5-1 to TRBJ2-2; a weak D match, TRBD1 (6 bases). The CDR3 is 14 amino acids. Looked up from germline, CDR1 is SGHRS and CDR2 is YFSETQ. V shed 2 bases and J shed 6 bases, with 11 bases lying between them. CDR3 coding DNA: TGCGCCAGCAGCTTACAGGGAGAGCCCGGGGAGCTGTTTTTT. Residues: CASSLQGEPGELFF.

The gene calls are TRBV27 and TRBJ2-1; 11 nucleotides align to TRBD2. There are 16 residues in the CDR3. CDR1 MNHEY and CDR2 SMNVEV come from the germline V gene (reference sequence). J was trimmed by 8 bases and V by 1 base; bases with no gene match: 7. The CDR3 DNA reads as TGTGCCAGCAGTTTATACCCTAGCGGGAGGTACTATGAGCAGTTCTTC. Amino acid sequence: CASSLYPSGRYYEQFF.

CDR3 amino acids: CASSLTSGGMGLYEQYF. The CDR3 nucleotides read TGTGCCAGCAGCTTGACCTCAGGGGGGATGGGGTTATACGAGCAGTACTTC. The chain couples TRBV5-4 to TRBJ2-7, with a possible D match to TRBD1 (7 bases). This CDR3 has 17 residues. The germline CDR1 and CDR2 sequences are SGHNT and YYREEE (reference sequence). The V gene lost 1 base and the J gene lost 4 bases, with 21 bases spanning the gap.

Worth noting for this clone: Other DNA sequences in the same sample also yield this CDR3. The chain links TRBV6-2 or TRBV6-3 to TRBJ1-2, with D perhaps TRBD1 (5 bases). From germline, CDR1 is MNHEY and CDR2 SVGEGT. The CDR3 is made up of 13 amino acids. V gave up 6 bases and J gave up 1 base, with 9 bases separating them. The CDR3 here is CASSQGVNYGYTF. The CDR3 DNA sequence: TGTGCCAGCAGCCAAGGGGTTAACTATGGCTACACCTTC.